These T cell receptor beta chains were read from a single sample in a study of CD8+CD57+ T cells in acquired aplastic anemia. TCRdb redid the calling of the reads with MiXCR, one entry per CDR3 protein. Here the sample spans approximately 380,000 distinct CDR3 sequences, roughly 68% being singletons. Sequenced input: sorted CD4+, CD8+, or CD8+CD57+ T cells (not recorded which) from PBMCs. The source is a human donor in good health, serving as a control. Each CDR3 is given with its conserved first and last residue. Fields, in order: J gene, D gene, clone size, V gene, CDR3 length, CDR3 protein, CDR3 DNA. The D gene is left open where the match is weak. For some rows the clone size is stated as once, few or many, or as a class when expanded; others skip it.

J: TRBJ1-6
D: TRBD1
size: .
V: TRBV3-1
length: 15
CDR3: CASSHADRANSPLHF
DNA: TGTGCCAGCAGCCACGCGGACAGGGCGAATTCACCCCTCCACTTT

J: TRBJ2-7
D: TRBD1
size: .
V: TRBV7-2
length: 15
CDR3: CASSSVTGDTGEHYF
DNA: TGTGCCAGCAGCTCAGTAACAGGGGACACCGGGGAGCATTACTTC

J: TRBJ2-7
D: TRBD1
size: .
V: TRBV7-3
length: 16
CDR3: CASSKTAGGVWGEQYF
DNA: TGTGCCAGCAGCAAAACTGCAGGGGGCGTATGGGGCGAGCAGTACTTC

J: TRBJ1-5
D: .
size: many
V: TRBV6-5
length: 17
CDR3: CASGFYMSGGSNQPQHF
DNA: TGTGCCAGCGGCTTTTATATGTCGGGGGGATCGAATCAGCCCCAGCATTTT

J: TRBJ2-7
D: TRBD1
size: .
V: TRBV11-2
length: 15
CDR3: CASSFVPGGSYEQYF
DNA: TGTGCCAGCAGCTTCGTCCCAGGGGGTTCGTACGAGCAGTACTTC

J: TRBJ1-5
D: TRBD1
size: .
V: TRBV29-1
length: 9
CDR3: CSVRGQGAF
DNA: TGCAGCGTTAGAGGGCAGGGGGCTTTT

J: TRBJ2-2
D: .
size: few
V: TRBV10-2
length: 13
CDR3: CASSPSYTGELFF
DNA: TGCGCCAGCAGTCCTAGTTACACCGGGGAGCTGTTTTTT

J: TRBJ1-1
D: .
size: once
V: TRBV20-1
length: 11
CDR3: CSASTGTYELF
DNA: TGCAGTGCTAGTACGGGGACCTACGAGCTCTTT

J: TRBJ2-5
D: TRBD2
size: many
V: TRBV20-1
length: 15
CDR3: CSAPKGSGGQETQYF
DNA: TGCAGTGCTCCCAAGGGTAGCGGGGGACAAGAGACCCAGTACTTC

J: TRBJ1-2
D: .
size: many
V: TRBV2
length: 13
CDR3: CASSEALAYGYTF
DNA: TGTGCCAGCAGTGAAGCGCTTGCCTATGGCTACACCTTC

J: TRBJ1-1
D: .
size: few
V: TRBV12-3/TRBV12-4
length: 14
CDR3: CASSLSGVGTEAFF
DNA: TGTGCCAGCAGTTTATCAGGGGTGGGGACTGAAGCTTTCTTT

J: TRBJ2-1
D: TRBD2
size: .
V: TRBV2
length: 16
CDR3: CASSEGLAVISNEQFF
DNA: TGTGCCAGCAGTGAAGGACTAGCGGTAATCAGCAATGAGCAGTTCTTC

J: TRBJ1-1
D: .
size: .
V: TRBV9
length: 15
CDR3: CASSPRDLVYGQSFF
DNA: TGTGCCAGCAGCCCGAGAGACCTCGTATACGGTCAATCTTTCTTT

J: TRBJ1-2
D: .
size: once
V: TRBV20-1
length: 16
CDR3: CSAIQGLPETNYGYTF
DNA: TGCAGTGCTATTCAGGGTTTGCCTGAGACTAACTATGGCTACACCTTC

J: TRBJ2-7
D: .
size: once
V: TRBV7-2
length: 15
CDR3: CASSLSGGGHEQYYF
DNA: TGTGCCAGCAGCTTATCGGGAGGGGGCCACGAGCAGTACTACTTC

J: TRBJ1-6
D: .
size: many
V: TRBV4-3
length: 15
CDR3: CASRPGISGNSPLHF
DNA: TGCGCCAGCAGGCCAGGGATCAGCGGCAATTCACCCCTCCACTTT

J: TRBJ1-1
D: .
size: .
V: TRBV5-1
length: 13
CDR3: CASTQDSTAGAFF
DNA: TGCGCCAGCACTCAGGACAGTACCGCGGGAGCTTTCTTT

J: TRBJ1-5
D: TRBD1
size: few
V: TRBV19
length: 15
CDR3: CASTTDRVLNQPQHF
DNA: TGTGCCAGTACCACGGACAGGGTACTCAATCAGCCCCAGCATTTT

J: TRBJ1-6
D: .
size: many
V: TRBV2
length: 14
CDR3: CASKVKVTGSPLHF
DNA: TGTGCCAGCAAAGTAAAAGTAACAGGTTCACCCCTCCACTTT

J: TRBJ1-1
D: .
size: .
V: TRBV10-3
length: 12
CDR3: CAISTGSTEAFF
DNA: TGTGCCATCTCCACAGGTAGCACTGAAGCTTTCTTT

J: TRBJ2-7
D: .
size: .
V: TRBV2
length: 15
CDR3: CASRDRGGSSYEQYF
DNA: TGTGCCAGCAGGGACCGCGGAGGGAGCTCCTACGAGCAGTACTTC

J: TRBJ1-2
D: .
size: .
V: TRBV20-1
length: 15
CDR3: CSAREPYADTGGYTF
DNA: TGCAGTGCTAGAGAGCCATATGCCGACACCGGGGGCTACACCTTC

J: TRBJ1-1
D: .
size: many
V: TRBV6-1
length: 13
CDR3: CASTGFSRTEAFF
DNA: TGTGCCAGCACCGGCTTTTCGAGGACTGAAGCTTTCTTT

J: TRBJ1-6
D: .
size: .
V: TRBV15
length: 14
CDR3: CATSRGKSNSPAHF
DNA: TGTGCCACCAGCAGGGGGAAGAGTAATTCACCCGCCCACTTT

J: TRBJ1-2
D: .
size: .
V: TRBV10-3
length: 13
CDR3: CAIRTAEPYGYTF
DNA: TGTGCCATCAGGACCGCCGAGCCCTATGGCTACACCTTC

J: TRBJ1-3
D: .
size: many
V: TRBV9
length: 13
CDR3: CASSQLSGNTIYF
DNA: TGTGCCAGCAGCCAGCTCTCTGGAAACACCATATATTTT

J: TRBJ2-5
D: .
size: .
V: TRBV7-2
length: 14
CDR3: CASSLGNSAGSKFF
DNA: TGTGCCAGCAGCTTGGGTAACAGTGCAGGGTCCAAGTTCTTC

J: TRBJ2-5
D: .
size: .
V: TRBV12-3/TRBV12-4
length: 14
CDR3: CASSPFPLQETQYF
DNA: TGTGCCAGCAGTCCCTTCCCACTCCAAGAGACCCAGTACTTC